These T cell receptor beta chains were read from a single sample in a study of T cells expressing NK-cell markers. TCRdb reprocessed the 5' RACE reads and stores each CDR3 protein as one record, lacking DNA. The record lists approximately 110,000 distinct CDR3 sequences, of which the ten most abundant hold roughly 20%. Sequencing was carried out using blood T cells: a sorted CD56 or NKG2C T cell subset, CD4+ or CD8+ T cells, or bulk PBMC T cells (not recorded which). The receptors shown here come from a woman between 18 and 70 years old in good health. The CDR3 runs from the conserved cysteine through the conserved F or W. Fields, in order: V gene, J gene, CDR3 protein.

TRBV20-1	TRBJ1-2	CSARRPGDYGYTF
TRBV29-1	TRBJ2-7	CSVVGDRQHEQYF
TRBV5-4	TRBJ2-1	CASSPPLGYNEQFF
TRBV29-1	TRBJ2-5	CSVEGTNDQETQYF
TRBV30	TRBJ2-3	CANDRGADTQYF
TRBV7-9	TRBJ1-4	CASSFEGNEKLFF
TRBV25-1	TRBJ1-2	CASSPTNYGYTF
TRBV7-2	TRBJ2-1	CASSLDPSSGDNEQFF
TRBV28	TRBJ2-7	CASSSPGAEQYF
TRBV27	TRBJ1-1	CASSSSGGNTEAFF
TRBV6-1	TRBJ2-7	CASSSVGVDYEQYF
TRBV19	TRBJ1-2	CASSILAARDYGYTF
TRBV4-3	TRBJ2-2	CASSPGGGPETGELFF
TRBV4-1	TRBJ2-7	CASSQGSVSLGGEQYF
TRBV12-3/TRBV12-4	TRBJ2-3	CASSLPGPPTDTQYF
TRBV27	TRBJ1-5	CASGGVGGQPQHF
TRBV19	TRBJ1-1	CASSTGTVNTEAFF
TRBV12-3/TRBV12-4	TRBJ2-3	CASNTLEREDTDTQYF
TRBV9	TRBJ2-7	CASSGDRIDSYEQYF
TRBV11-2	TRBJ2-1	CASSLGGLAVSEQFF
TRBV6-5	TRBJ2-1	CASSYGPGRGYEQFF
TRBV30	TRBJ1-1	CAWTGAGPEAFF
TRBV20-1	TRBJ2-2	CSARDTETGLSTGELFF
TRBV4-3	TRBJ1-6	CASRQGTGANSPLHF
TRBV6-1	TRBJ2-5	CASSGDSQETQYF
TRBV4-3	TRBJ2-3	CASSQLAGGADTQYF
TRBV7-9	TRBJ2-2	CASNADRGHTGELFF
TRBV12-3/TRBV12-4	TRBJ2-2	CASRRLENTGELFF
TRBV19	TRBJ1-2	CASNLGSGYGYTF
TRBV27	TRBJ1-1	CASSLQQNTEAFF
TRBV20-1	TRBJ2-7	CSARPGQGAYEQYF
TRBV4-3	TRBJ2-1	CASSQERQVAYNEQFF
TRBV6-5	TRBJ1-4	CASIPGTKLFF
TRBV23-1	TRBJ2-3	CASSQSGIADPGDTQYF
TRBV28	TRBJ1-1	CASSSGQGSSYTEAFF
TRBV5-5	TRBJ1-5	CASSLAQGSGQPQHF
TRBV11-2	TRBJ2-1	CASSPFDEQFF
TRBV12-3/TRBV12-4	TRBJ1-2	CASSPSGQGVLYGYTF
TRBV11-2	TRBJ2-5	CASSPTTGTGETQYF
TRBV4-3	TRBJ2-3	CASSQDLPGATDTQYF
TRBV7-9	TRBJ2-5	CASSLGTSGDQETQYF
TRBV6-1	TRBJ1-5	CASSEGQGSQPQHF
TRBV29-1	TRBJ2-5	CSVEAGEGRETQYF
TRBV24-1	TRBJ2-2	CATSDLLGGELFF
TRBV6-2/TRBV6-3	TRBJ2-1	CASRLIRGEQFF
TRBV4-3	TRBJ2-1	CASSQDKGNEQFF
TRBV25-1	TRBJ2-7	CASTGLAYEQYF
TRBV18	TRBJ1-1	CASSLGTGGAYTEAFF
TRBV30	TRBJ2-1	CAWSPARDLIDEQFF
TRBV6-1	TRBJ2-2	CASSSTGSNTGELFF
TRBV23-1	TRBJ2-3	CATISGEWVDTQYF
TRBV6-5	TRBJ2-5	CASSHPQVSQETQYF
TRBV9	TRBJ2-3	CASSTTGTDTQYF
TRBV12-3/TRBV12-4	TRBJ1-2	CASSKTGTNYGYTF
TRBV7-6	TRBJ2-2	CASSLRELTGELFF
TRBV12-3/TRBV12-4	TRBJ1-5	CASSFGAYSNQPQHF
TRBV12-3/TRBV12-4	TRBJ1-2	CASSWGLKDGYTF
TRBV5-6	TRBJ2-2	CASSPGLAGFTGELFF
TRBV2	TRBJ1-5	CASSEGSQPQHF